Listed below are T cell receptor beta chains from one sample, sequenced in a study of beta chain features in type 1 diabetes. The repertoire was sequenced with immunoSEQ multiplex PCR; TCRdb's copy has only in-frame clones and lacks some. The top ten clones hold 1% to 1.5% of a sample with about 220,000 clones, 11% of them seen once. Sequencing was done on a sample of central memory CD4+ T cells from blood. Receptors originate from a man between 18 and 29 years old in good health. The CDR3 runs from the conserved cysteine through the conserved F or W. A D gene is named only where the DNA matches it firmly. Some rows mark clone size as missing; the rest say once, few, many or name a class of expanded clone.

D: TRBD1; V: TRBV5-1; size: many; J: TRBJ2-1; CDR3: CASSAGTGSYNEQFF; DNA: TGCGCCAGCAGTGCCGGGACAGGTTCCTACAATGAGCAGTTCTTC
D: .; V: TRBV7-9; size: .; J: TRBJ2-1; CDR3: CASSEIGGGRRIHEQFF; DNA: TGTGCCAGCAGCGAAATCGGAGGTGGACGTCGAATCCATGAGCAGTTCTTC
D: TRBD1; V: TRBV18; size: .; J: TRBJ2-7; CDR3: CASSKTGESSYEQYF; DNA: TGTGCCAGCTCGAAGACAGGGGAAAGCTCCTACGAGCAGTACTTC
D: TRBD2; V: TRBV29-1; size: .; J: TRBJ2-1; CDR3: CSVWTSGSRNEQFF; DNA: TGCAGCGTTTGGACTAGCGGGAGTCGAAATGAGCAGTTCTTC
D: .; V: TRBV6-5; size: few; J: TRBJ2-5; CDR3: CASRRSDSIQETQYF; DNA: TGTGCCAGCAGGAGATCCGACAGCATACAAGAGACCCAGTACTTC
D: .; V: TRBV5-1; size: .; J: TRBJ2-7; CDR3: CASSLDVEQYF; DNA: TGCGCCAGCAGCTTGGATGTAGAGCAGTACTTC
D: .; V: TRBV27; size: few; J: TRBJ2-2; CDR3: CASSLWPSANTGELFF; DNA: TGTGCCAGCAGTTTATGGCCTAGCGCGAACACCGGGGAGCTGTTTTTT
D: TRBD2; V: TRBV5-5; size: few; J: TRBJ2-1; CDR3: CASSSHLLAGFYNEQFF; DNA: TGTGCCAGCAGCTCCCACCTACTAGCGGGATTCTACAATGAGCAGTTCTTC
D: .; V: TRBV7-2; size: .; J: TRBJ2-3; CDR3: CASSLRGADTQYF; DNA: TGTGCCAGCAGCTTAAGGGGCGCAGATACGCAGTATTTT
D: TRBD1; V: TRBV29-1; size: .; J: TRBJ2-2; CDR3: CSVQGADGELFF; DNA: TGCAGCGTTCAGGGGGCCGACGGGGAGCTGTTTTTT
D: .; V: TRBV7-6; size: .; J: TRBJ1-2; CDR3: CASSLMGIGYGYTF; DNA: TGTGCCAGCAGCTTAATGGGTATTGGCTATGGCTACACCTTC
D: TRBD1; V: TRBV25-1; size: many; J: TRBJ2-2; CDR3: CASSEFDRETGELFF; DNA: TGTGCCAGCAGTGAATTCGACAGGGAAACCGGGGAGCTGTTTTTT
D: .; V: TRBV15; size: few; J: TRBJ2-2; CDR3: CATSTPGGTGELFF; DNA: TGTGCCACCAGCACACCGGGCGGCACCGGGGAGCTGTTTTTT
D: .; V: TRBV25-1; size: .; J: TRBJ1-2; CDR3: CASSENSGNGYTF; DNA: TGTGCCAGCAGTGAAAATTCAGGCAATGGCTACACCTTC
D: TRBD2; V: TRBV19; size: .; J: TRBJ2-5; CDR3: CASSLRTSGSTETQYF; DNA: TGTGCCAGTAGCCTAAGGACTAGCGGGAGCACAGAGACCCAGTACTTC
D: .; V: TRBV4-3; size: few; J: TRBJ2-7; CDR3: CASSQEVAYAYEQYF; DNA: TGCGCCAGCAGCCAAGAAGTAGCGTATGCCTACGAGCAGTACTTC
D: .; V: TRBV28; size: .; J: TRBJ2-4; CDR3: CASTAKNIQYF; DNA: TGTGCCAGCACGGCCAAAAACATTCAGTACTTC
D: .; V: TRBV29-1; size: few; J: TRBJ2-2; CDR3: CSVRGGQVAGELFF; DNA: TGCAGCGTCCGCGGGGGACAAGTTGCCGGGGAGCTGTTTTTT
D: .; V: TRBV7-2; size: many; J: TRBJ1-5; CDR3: CASSLKGDQPQHF; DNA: TGTGCCAGCAGCTTAAAGGGTGACCAGCCCCAGCATTTT
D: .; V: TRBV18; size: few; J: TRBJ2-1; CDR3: CASSPSANEQFF; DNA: TGTGCCAGCTCCCCCTCGGCCAATGAGCAGTTCTTC
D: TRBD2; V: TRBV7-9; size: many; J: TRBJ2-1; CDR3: CASSLGLAGTYNEQFF; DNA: TGTGCCAGCAGCTTAGGACTAGCGGGAACCTACAATGAGCAGTTCTTC
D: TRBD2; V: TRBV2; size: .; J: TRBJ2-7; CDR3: CASSPLAGVYEQYF; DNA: TGTGCCAGCAGTCCTCTAGCGGGAGTGTACGAGCAGTACTTC